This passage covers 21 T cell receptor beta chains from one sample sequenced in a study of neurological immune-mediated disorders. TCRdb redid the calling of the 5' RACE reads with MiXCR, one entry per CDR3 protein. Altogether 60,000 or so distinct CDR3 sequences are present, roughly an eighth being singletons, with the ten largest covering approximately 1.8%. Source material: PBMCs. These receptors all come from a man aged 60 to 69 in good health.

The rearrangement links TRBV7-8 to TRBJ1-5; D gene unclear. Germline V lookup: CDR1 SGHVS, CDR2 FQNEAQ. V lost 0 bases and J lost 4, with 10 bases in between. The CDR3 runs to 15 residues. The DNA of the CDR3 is TGTGCCAGCAGCTTAGCTGGACCTAGAAATCAGCCCCAGCATTTT. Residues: CASSLAGPRNQPQHF.

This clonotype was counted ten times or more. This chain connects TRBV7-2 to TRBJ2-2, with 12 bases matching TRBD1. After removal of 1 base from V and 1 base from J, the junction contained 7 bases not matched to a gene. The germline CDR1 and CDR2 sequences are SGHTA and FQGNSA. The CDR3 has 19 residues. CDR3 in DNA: TGTGCCAGCAGCTTAGTAGTAGGGACAGGGGGCCTGAACACCGGGGAGCTGTTTTTT. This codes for CASSLVVGTGGLNTGELFF. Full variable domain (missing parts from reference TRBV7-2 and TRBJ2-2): GAGVSQSPSNKVTEKGKDVELRCDPISGHTALYWYRQSLGQGLEFLIYFQGNSAPDKSGLPSDRFSAERTGGSVSTLTIQRTQQEDSAVYLCASSLVVGTGGLNTGELFFGEGSRLTVL.

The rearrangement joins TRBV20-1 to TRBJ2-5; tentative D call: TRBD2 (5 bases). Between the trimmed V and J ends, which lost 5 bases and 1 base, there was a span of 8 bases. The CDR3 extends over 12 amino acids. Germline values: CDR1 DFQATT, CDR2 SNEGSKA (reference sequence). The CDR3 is CSAEGFQETQYF. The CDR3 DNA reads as TGCAGTGCTGAGGGCTTCCAAGAGACCCAGTACTTC.

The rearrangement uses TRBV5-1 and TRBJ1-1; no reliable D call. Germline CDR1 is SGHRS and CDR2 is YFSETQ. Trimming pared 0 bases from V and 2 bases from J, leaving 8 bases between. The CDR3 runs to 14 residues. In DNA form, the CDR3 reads TGCGCCAGCAGCTTGGCCACGGCCAACACTGAAGCTTTCTTT. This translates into CASSLATANTEAFF.

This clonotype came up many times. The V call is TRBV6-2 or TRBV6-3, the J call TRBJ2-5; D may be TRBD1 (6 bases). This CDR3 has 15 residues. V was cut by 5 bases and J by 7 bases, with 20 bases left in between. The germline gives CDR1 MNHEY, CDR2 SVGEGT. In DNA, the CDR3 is TGTGCCAGCAGTCCCGGGACAATCCCCACGGGGACCCAGTACTTC. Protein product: CASSPGTIPTGTQYF.

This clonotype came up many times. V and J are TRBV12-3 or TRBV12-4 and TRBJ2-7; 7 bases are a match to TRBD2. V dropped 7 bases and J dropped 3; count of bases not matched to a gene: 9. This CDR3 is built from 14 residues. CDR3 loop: CASNFGGGNYEQYF. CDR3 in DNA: TGTGCCAGCAACTTCGGCGGGGGAAACTACGAGCAGTACTTC.

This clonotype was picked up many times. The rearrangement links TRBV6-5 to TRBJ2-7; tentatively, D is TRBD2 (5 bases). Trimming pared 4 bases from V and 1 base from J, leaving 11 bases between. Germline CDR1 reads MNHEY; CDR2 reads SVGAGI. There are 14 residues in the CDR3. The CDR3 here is CASSWTQASYEQYF. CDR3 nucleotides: TGTGCCAGCAGTTGGACTCAAGCTTCCTACGAGCAGTACTTC.

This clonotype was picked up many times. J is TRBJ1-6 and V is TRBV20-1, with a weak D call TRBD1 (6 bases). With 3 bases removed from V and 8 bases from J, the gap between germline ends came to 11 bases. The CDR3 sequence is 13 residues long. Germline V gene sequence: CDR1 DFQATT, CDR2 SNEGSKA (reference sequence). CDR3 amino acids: CSASPRGDSPLHF. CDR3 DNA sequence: TGCAGTGCTAGTCCCAGGGGTGATTCACCCCTCCACTTT.

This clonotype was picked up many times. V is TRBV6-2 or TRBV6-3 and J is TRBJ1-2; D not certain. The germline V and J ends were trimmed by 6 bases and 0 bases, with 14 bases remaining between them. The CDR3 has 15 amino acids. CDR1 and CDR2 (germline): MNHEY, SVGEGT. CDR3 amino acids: CASRPRGSSNYGYTF. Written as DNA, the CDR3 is TGTGCCAGCAGACCCCGCGGTTCGTCTAACTATGGCTACACCTTC.

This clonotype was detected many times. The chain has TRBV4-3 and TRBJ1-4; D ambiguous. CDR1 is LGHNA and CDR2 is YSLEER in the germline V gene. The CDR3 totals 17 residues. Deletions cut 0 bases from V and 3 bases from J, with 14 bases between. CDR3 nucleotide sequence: TGCGCCAGCAGCCAAGATCAAGCGGGGAGGGCTAATGAAAAACTGTTTTTT. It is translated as CASSQDQAGRANEKLFF.

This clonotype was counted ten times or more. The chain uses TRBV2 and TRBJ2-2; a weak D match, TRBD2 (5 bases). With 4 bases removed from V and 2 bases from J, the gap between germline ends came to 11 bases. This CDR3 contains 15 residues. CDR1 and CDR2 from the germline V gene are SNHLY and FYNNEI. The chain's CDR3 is CASSVPSSNTGELFF. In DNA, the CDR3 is TGTGCCAGCAGTGTTCCTAGCTCTAACACCGGGGAGCTGTTTTTT.

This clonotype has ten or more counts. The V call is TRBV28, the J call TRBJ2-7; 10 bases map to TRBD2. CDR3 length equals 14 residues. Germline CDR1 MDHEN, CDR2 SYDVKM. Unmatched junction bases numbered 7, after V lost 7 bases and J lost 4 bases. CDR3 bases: TGTGCCAGCAACACAGCGGGGGGGGAATACGAGCAGTACTTC. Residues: CASNTAGGEYEQYF.

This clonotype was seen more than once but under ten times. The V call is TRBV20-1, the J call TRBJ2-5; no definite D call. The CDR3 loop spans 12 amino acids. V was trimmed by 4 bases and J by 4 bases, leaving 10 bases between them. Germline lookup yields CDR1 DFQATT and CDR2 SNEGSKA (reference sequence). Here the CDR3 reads CSAKVPGETQYF. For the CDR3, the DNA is TGCAGTGCTAAGGTTCCCGGAGAGACCCAGTACTTC.

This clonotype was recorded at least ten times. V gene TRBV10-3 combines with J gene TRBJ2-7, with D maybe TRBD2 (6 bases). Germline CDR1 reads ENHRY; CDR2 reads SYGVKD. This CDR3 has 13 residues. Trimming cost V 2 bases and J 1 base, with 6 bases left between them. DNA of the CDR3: TGTGCCATCAGTGAGGGAGGGTCCTACGAGCAGTACTTC. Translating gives CAISEGGSYEQYF.

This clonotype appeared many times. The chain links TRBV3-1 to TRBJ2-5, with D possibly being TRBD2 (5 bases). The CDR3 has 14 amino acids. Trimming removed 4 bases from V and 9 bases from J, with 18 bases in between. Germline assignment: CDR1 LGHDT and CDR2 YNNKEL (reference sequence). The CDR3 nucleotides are TGTGCCAGCAGCCCGAGTCAGCAGCCGGAGGCCCAGTACTTC. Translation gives CASSPSQQPEAQYF.

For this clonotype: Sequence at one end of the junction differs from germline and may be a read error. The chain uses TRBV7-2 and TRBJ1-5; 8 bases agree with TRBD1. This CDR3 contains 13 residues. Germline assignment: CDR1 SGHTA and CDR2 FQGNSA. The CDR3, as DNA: TGTGCCAGCAGCTCTCAGGGGGCTCAGCCCCATCATTTT. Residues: CASSSQGAQPHHF.

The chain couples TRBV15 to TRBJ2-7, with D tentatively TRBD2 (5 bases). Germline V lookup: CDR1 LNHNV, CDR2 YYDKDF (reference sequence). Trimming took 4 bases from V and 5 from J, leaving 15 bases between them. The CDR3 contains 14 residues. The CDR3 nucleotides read TGTGCCACCAGCATCGGGCTAGCTCAGGACGAGCAGTACTTC. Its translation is CATSIGLAQDEQYF.

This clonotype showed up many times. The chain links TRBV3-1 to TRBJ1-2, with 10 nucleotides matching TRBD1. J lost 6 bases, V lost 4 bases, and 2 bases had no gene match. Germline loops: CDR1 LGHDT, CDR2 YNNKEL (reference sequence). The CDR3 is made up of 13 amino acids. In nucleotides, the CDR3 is TGTGCCAGCAGCCGAGGGACAGGGGATGGCTACACCTTC. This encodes CASSRGTGDGYTF. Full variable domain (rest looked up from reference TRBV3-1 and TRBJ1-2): DTAVSQTPKYLVTQMGNDKSIKCEQNLGHDTMYWYKQDSKKFLKIMFSYNNKELIINETVPNRFSPKSPDKAHLNLHINSLELGDSAVYFCASSRGTGDGYTFGSGTRLTVV.

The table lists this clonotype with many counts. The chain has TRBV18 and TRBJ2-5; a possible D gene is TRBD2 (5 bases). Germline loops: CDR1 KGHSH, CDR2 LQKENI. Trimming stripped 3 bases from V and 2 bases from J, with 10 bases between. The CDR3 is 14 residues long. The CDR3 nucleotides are TGTGCCAGCTCACCCCGCGGGTGGCAAGAGACCCAGTACTTC. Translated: CASSPRGWQETQYF. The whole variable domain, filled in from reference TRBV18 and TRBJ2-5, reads NAGVMQNPRHLVRRRGQEARLRCSPMKGHSHVYWYRQLPEEGLKFMVYLQKENIIDESGMPKERFSAEFPKEGPSILRIQQVVRGDSAAYFCASSPRGWQETQYFGPGTRLLVL.

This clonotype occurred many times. The CDR3: CASSATGALNQPQHF. In nucleotides, the CDR3 is TGCGCCAGCAGCGCTACAGGGGCCTTGAATCAGCCCCAGCATTTT. The rearrangement links TRBV5-1 to TRBJ1-5; 7 bases are shared with TRBD1. CDR1 and CDR2 (germline): SGHRS, YFSETQ. V shed 4 bases and J 4 bases; nucleotides not matched to a gene: 8. This CDR3 contains 15 residues.

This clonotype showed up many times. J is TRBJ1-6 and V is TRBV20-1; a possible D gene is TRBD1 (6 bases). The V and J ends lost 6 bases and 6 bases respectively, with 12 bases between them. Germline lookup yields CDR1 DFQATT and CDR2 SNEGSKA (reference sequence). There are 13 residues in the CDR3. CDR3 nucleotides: TGCAGTGCACAAGGGGGTTTTAATTCACCCCTCCACTTT. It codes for CSAQGGFNSPLHF.